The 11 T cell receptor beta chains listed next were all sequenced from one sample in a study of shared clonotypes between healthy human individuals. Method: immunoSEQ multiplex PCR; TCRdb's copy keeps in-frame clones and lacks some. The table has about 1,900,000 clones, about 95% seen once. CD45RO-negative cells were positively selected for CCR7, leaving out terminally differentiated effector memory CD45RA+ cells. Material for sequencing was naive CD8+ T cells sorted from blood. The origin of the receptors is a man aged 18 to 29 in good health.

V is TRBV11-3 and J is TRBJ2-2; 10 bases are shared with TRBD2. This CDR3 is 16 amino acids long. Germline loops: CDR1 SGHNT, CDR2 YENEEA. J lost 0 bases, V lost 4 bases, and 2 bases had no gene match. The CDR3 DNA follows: TGTGCCAGCAGCTCTAGCGGGGGCGCGAACACCGGGGAGCTGTTTTTT. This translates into CASSSSGGANTGELFF.

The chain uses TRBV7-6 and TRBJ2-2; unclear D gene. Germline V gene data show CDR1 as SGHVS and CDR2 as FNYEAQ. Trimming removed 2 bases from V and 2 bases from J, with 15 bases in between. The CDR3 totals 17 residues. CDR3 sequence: CASSLTVRQINTGELFF. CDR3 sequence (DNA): TGTGCCAGCAGCTTAACCGTTCGGCAGATAAACACCGGGGAGCTGTTTTTT.

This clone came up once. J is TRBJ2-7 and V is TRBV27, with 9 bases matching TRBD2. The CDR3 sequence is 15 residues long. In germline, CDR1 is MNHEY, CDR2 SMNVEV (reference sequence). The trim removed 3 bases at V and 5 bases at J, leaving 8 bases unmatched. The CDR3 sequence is CASSFEAGGSHEQYF. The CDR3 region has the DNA TGTGCCAGCAGTTTCGAAGCGGGGGGTTCCCACGAGCAGTACTTC.

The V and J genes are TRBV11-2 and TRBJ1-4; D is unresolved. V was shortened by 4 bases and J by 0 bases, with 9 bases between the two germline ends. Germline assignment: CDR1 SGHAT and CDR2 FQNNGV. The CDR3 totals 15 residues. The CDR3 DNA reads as TGTGCCAGCAGCTCTCTAGGAGCAACTAATGAAAAACTGTTTTTT. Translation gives CASSSLGATNEKLFF. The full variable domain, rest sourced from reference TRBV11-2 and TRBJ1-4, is EAGVAQSPRYKIIEKRQSVAFWCNPISGHATLYWYQQILGQGPKLLIQFQNNGVVDDSQLPKDRFSAERLKGVDSTLKIQPAKLEDSAVYLCASSSLGATNEKLFFGSGTQLSVL.

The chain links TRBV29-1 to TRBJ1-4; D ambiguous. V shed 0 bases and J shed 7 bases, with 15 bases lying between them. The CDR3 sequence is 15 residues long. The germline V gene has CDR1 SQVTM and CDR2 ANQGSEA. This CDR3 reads CSVEDSEGSGEKLFF. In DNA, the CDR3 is TGCAGCGTTGAAGATAGCGAAGGGTCGGGTGAAAAACTGTTTTTT.

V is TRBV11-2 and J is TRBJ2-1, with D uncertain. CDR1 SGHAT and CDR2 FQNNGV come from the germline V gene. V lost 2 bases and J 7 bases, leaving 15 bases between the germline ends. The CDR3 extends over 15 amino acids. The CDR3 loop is CASSLNPARGNEQFF. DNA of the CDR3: TGTGCCAGCAGCTTAAATCCGGCTCGAGGTAATGAGCAGTTCTTC.

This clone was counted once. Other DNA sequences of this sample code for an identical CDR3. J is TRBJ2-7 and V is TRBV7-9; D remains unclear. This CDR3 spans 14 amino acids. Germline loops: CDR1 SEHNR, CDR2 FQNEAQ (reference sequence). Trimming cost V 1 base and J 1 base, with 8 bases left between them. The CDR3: CASSLEGLSYEQYF. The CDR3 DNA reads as TGTGCCAGCAGCTTAGAGGGCCTATCCTACGAGCAGTACTTC.

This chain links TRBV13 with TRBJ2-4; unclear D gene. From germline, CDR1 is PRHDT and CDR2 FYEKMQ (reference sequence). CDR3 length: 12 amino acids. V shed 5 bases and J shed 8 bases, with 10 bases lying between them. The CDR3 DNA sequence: TGTGCCAGCAGCACCCAGGCGGACATTCAGTACTTC. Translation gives CASSTQADIQYF.

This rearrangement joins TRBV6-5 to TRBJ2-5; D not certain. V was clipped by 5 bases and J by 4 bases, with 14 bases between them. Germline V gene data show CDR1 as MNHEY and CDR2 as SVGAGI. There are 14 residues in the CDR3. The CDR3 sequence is CASSPTLGRETQYF. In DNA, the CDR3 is TGTGCCAGCAGTCCGACCCTAGGGCGAGAGACCCAGTACTTC.

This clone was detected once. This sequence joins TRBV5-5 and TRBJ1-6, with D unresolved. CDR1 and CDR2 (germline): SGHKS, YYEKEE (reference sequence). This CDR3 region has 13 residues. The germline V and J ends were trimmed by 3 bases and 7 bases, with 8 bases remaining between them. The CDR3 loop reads CASSSHPNSPLHF. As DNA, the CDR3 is TGTGCCAGCAGCTCTCACCCGAATTCACCCCTCCACTTT.

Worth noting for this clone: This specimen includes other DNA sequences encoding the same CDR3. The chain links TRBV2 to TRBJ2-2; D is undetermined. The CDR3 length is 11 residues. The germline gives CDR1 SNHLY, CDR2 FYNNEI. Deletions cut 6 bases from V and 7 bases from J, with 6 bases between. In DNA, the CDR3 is TGTGCCAGCAGCCCTCTCGGGGAGCTGTTTTTT. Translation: CASSPLGELFF.